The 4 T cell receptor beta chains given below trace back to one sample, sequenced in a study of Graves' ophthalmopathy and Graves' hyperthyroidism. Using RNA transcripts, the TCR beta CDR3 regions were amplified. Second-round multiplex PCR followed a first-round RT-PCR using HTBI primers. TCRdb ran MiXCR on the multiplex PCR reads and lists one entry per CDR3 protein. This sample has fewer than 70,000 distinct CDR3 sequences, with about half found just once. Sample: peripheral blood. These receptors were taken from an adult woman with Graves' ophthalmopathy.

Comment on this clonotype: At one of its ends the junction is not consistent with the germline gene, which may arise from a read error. CDR3 sequence reads: CTSSGGTGGGGYTF. Here the CDR3 DNA reads TGCACCAGCAGCGGGGGGACAGGGGGAGGTGGCTACACCTTC. The chain is built from TRBV5-1 and TRBJ1-2; TRBD1 agrees at 11 bases. Germline assignment: CDR1 SGHRS and CDR2 YFSETQ. The CDR3 length is 14 residues.

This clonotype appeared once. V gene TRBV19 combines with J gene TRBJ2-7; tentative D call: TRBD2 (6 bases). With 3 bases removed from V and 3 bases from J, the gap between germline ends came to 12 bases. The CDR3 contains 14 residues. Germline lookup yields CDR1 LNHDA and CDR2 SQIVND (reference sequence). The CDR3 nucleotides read TGTGCCAGTAGTATCGGGAGCGGCCTCTACGAGCAGTACTTC. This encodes CASSIGSGLYEQYF.

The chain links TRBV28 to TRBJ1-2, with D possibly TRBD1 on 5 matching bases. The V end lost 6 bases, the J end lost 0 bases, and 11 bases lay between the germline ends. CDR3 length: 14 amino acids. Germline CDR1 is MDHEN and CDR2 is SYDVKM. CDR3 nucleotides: TGTGCCAGCAGAGAACCGACAGCTAACTATGGCTACACCTTC. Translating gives CASREPTANYGYTF.

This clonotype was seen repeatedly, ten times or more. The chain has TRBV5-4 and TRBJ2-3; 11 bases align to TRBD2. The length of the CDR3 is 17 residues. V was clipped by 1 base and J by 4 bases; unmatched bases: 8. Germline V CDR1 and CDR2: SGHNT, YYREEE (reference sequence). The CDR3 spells CASSLTSGSSFSDTQYF. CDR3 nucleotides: TGTGCCAGCAGCTTGACTAGCGGGAGTTCCTTCTCAGATACGCAGTATTTT.